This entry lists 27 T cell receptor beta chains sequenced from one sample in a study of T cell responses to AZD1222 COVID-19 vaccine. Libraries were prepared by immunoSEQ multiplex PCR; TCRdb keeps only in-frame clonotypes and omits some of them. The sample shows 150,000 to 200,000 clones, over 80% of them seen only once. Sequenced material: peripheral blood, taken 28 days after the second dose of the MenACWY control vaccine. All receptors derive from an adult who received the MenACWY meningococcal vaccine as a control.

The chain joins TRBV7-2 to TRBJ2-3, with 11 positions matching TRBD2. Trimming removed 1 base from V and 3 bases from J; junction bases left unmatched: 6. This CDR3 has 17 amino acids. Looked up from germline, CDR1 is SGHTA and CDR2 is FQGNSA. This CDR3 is CASSLGILAGGTDTQYF. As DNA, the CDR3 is TGTGCCAGCAGCTTAGGGATCCTAGCGGGAGGTACAGATACGCAGTATTTT.

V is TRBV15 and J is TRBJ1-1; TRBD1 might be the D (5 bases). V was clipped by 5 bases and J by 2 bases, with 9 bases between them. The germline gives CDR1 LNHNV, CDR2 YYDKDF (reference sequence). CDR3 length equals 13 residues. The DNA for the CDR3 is TGTGCCACCAGCCCCGACAGAAACACTGAAGCTTTCTTT. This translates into CATSPDRNTEAFF. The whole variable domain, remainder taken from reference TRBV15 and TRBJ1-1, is DAMVIQNPRYQVTQFGKPVTLSCSQTLNHNVMYWYQQKSSQAPKLLFHYYDKDFNNEADTPDNFQSRRPNTSFCFLDIRSPGLGDTAMYLCATSPDRNTEAFFGQGTRLTVV.

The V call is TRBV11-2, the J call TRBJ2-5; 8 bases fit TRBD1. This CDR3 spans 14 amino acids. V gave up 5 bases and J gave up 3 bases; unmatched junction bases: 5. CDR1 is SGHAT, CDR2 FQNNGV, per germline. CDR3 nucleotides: TGTGCCAGCAGCCAACAGGGGGAGGAAGAGACCCAGTACTTC. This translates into CASSQQGEEETQYF.

The CDR3 sequence is CASSPGQPSNQPQHF. As DNA, the CDR3 is TGTGCCAGCAGCCCCGGACAGCCTAGCAATCAGCCCCAGCATTTT. The chain links TRBV27 to TRBJ1-5; D possibly corresponds to TRBD1 (6 bases). The CDR3 is made up of 15 amino acids. With 6 bases removed from V and 0 bases from J, the gap between germline ends came to 12 bases. CDR1 and CDR2 from the germline V gene are MNHEY and SMNVEV (reference sequence).

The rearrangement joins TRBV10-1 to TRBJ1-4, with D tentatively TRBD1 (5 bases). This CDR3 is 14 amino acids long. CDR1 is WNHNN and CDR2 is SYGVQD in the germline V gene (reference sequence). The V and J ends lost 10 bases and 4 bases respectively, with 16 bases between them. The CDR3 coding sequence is TGCGCCAACCCGGTTGGGGCCGATAATGAAAAACTGTTTTTT. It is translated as CANPVGADNEKLFF.

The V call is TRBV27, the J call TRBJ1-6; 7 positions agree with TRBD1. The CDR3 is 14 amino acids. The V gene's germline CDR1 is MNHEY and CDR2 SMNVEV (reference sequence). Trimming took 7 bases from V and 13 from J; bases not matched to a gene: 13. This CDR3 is CASNPRDSLPPLHF. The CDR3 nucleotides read TGTGCCAGCAATCCCCGGGACAGTCTCCCTCCCCTCCACTTT.

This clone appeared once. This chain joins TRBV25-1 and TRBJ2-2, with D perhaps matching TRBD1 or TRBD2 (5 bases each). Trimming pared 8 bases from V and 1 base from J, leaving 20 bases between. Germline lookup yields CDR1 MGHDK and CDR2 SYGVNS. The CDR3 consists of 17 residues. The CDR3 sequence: CASAGGLGTLNTGELFF. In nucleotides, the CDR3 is TGTGCCAGCGCCGGCGGTCTGGGGACCCTGAACACCGGGGAGCTGTTTTTT. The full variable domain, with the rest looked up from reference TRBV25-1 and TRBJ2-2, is EADIYQTPRYLVIGTGKKITLECSQTMGHDKMYWYQQDPGMELHLIHYSYGVNSTEKGDLSSESTVSRIRTEHFPLTLESARPSHTSQYLCASAGGLGTLNTGELFFGEGSRLTVL.

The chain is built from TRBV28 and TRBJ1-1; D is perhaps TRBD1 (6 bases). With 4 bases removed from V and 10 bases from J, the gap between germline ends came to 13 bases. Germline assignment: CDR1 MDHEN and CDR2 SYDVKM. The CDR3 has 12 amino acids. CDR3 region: CASSSPQGGAFF. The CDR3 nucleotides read TGTGCCAGCAGTTCCCCACAGGGCGGAGCTTTCTTT.

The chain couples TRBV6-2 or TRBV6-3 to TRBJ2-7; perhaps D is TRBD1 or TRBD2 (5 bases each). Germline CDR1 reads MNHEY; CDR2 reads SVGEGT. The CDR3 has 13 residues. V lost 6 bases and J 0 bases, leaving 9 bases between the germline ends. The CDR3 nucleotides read TGTGCCAGCAGCTCCGGGGCCTCCTACGAGCAGTACTTC. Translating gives CASSSGASYEQYF.

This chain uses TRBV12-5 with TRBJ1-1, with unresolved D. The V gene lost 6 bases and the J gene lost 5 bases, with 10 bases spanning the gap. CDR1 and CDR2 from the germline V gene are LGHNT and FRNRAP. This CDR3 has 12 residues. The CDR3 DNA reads TGTGCTAGTGGGGACCATGGGACTGAAGCTTTCTTT. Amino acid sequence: CASGDHGTEAFF. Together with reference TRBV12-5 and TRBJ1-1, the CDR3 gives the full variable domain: DARVTQTPRHKVTEMGQEVTMRCQPILGHNTVFWYRQTMMQGLELLAYFRNRAPLDDSGMPKDRFSAEMPDATLATLKIQPSEPRDSAVYFCASGDHGTEAFFGQGTRLTVV.

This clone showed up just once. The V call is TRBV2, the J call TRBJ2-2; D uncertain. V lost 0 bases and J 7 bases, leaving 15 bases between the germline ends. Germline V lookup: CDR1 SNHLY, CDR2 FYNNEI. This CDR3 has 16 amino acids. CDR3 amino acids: CASSEAGSIGDGELFF. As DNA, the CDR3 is TGTGCCAGCAGTGAAGCAGGTTCTATTGGAGACGGGGAGCTGTTTTTT.

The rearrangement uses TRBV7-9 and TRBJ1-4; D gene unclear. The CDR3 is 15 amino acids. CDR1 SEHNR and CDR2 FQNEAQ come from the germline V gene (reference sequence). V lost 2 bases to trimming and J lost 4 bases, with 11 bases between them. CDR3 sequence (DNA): TGTGCCAGCAGCTTAAGTAACGGCTTTAATGAAAAACTGTTTTTT. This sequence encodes CASSLSNGFNEKLFF.

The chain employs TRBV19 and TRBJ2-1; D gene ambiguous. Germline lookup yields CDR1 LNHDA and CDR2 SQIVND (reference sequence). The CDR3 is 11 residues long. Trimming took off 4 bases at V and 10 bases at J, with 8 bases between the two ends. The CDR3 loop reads CASSTPREQFF. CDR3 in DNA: TGTGCCAGTAGTACCCCTAGAGAGCAGTTCTTC.

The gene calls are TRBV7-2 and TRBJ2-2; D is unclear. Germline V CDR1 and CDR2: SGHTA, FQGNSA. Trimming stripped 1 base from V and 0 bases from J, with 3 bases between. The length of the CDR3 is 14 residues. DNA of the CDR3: TGTGCCAGCAGCTTAGTACCGAACACCGGGGAGCTGTTTTTT. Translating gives CASSLVPNTGELFF.

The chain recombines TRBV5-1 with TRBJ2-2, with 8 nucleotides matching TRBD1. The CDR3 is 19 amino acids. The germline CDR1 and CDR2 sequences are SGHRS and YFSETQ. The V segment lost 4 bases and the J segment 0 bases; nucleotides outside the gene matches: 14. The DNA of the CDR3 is TGCGCCAGCAGCCGGCGACAGGGGACCGAACGCTCGAACACCGGGGAGCTGTTTTTT. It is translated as CASSRRQGTERSNTGELFF.

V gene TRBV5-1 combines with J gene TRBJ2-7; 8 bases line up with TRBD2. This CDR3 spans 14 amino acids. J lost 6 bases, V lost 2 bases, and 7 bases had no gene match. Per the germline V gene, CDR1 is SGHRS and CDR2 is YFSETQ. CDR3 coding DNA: TGCGCCAGCAGCTTAGCGGGAGAAGGGGTCGAGCAGTACTTC. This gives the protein CASSLAGEGVEQYF.

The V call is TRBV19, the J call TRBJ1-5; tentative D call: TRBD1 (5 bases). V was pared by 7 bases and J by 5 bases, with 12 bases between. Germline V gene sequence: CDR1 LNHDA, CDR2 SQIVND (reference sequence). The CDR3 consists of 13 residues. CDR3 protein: CASNPGTDQPQHF. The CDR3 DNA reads TGTGCCAGTAATCCAGGGACGGATCAGCCCCAGCATTTT.

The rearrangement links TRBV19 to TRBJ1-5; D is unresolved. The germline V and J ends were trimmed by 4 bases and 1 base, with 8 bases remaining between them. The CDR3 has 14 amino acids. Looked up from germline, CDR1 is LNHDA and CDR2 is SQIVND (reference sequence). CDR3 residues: CASSTLASNQPQHF. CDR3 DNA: TGTGCCAGTAGTACTTTAGCGAGCAATCAGCCCCAGCATTTT.

The CDR3 DNA follows: TGTGCCAGCAGCTTAGTCGGGCCCATTGAGCAGTTCTTC. This codes for CASSLVGPIEQFF. V and J are TRBV7-2 and TRBJ2-1, with D uncertain. The V end was cut by 1 base, the J end by 9 bases, with 10 bases between. The CDR3 has 13 residues. The germline CDR1 and CDR2 sequences are SGHTA and FQGNSA.

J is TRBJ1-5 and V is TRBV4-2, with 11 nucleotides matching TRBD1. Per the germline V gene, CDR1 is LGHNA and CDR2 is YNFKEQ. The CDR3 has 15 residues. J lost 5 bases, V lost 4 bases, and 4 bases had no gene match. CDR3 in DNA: TGTGCCAGCAGCCTAGGACAGGGGGCCGATCAGCCCCAGCATTTT. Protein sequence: CASSLGQGADQPQHF.

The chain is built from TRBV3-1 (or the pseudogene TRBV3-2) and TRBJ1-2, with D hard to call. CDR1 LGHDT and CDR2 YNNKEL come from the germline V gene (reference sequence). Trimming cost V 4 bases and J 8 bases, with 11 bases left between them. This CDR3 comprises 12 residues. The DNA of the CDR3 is TGTGCCAGCAGCCCGGGCTTATGGGGCTACACCTTC. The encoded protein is CASSPGLWGYTF.

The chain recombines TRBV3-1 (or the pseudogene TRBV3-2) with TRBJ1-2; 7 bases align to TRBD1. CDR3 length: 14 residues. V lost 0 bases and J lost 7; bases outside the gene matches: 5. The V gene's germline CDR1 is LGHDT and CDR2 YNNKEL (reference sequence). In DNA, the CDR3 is TGTGCCAGCAGCCAAGATCTAAACAGGGGTGGCTACACCTTC. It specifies CASSQDLNRGGYTF.

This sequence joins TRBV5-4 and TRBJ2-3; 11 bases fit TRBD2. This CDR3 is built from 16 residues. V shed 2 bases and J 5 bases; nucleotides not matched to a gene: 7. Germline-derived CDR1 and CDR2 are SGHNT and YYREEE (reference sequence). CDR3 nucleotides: TGTGCCAGCAGCTTCCTTAGCGGGAGGGCCCGAGATACGCAGTATTTT. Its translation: CASSFLSGRARDTQYF.

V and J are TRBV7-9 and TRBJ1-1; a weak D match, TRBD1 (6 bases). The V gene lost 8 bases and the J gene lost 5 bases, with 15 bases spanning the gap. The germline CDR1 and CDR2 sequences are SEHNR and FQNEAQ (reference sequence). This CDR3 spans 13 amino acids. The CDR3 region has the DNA TGTGCCAGCCCCTCGGGGGCAGGGACTGAAGCTTTCTTT. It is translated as CASPSGAGTEAFF.

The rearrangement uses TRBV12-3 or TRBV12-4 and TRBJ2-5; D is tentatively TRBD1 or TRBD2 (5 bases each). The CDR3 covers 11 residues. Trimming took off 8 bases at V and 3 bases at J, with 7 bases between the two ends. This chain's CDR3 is CASVGEETQYF. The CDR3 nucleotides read TGTGCCAGCGTGGGGGAAGAGACCCAGTACTTC.

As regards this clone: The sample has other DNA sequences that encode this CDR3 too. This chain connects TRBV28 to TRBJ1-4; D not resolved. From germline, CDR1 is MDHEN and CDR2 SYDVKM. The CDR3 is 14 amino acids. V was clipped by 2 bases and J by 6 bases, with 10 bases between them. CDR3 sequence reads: CASSLRLGDEKLFF. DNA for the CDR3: TGTGCCAGCAGTTTACGGTTGGGAGATGAAAAACTGTTTTTT. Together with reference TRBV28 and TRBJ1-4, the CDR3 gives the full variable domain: DVKVTQSSRYLVKRTGEKVFLECVQDMDHENMFWYRQDPGLGLRLIYFSYDVKMKEKGDIPEGYSVSREKKERFSLILESASTNQTSMYLCASSLRLGDEKLFFGSGTQLSVL.

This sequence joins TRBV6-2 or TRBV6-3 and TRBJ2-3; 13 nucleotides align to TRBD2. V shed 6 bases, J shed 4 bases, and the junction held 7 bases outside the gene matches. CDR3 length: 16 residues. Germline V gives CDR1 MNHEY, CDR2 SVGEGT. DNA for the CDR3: TGTGCCAGCAGCCCCCGACTAGCGGGGGGCCCAGATACGCAGTATTTT. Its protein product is CASSPRLAGGPDTQYF.